This T cell receptor beta chain was documented in a study of T cells in Graves' hyperthyroidism and ophthalmopathy. This clonotype has at least ten counts. Antigen unknown. If no ophthalmopathy progression occurred within 18 months, Graves' hyperthyroidism was stable. Participants, patients aged 18 to 65, had newly diagnosed hyperthyroidism with a duration under 2 months. Template material for amplifying TCR beta CDR3 regions consisted of RNA transcripts. First-round RT-PCR with HTBI primers amplified the TCR CDR3 region. TCRdb processed the multiplex PCR reads anew with MiXCR; each CDR3 protein has one entry. The sample lists more than 150,000 distinct CDR3 sequences, 17% occurring once. V was clipped by 4 bases and J by 4 bases; unmatched bases: 9. The V gene's germline CDR1 is SNHLY and CDR2 FYNNEI. The CDR3 is 15 amino acids. Overall study findings and caveats: A model built on 13 V-J features separated ophthalmopathy from stable hyperthyroidism. In validation, the model predicted ophthalmopathy. These predictions came a median roughly 6.5 months before onset.

Sequencing was carried out using blood. The J gene is TRBJ1-2, the V gene TRBV2; 7 bases match TRBD1. This TCR came from a woman aged 45 to 65 with Graves' hyperthyroidism. In DNA form, the CDR3 reads TGTGCCAGCAGTGGTGGCGCAGGGGGGGCCTATGGCTACACCTTC. Translated, it gives CASSGGAGGAYGYTF.